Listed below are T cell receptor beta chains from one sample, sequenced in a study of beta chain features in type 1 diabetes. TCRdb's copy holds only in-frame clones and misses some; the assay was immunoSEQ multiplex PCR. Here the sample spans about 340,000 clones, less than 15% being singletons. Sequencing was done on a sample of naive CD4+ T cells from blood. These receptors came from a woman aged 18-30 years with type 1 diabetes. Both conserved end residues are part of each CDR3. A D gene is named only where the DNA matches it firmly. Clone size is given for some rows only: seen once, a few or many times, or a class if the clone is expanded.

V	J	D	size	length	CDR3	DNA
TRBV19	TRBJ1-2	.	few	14	CASSARGIGYGYTF	TGTGCCAGTAGTGCCAGGGGCATCGGGTATGGCTACACCTTC
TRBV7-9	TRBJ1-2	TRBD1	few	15	CASSSPPGQNYGYTF	TGTGCCAGCAGCTCCCCCCCGGGACAGAACTATGGCTACACCTTC
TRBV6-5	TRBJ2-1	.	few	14	CASRQLSSYNEQFF	TGTGCCAGCCGCCAGTTAAGCTCCTACAATGAGCAGTTCTTC
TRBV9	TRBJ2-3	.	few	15	CASSVRRDNTDTQYF	TGTGCCAGCAGCGTCCGCCGGGACAACACAGATACGCAGTATTTT
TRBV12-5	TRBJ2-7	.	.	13	CASGLGVGGEQYF	TGTGCTAGTGGTTTAGGTGTGGGGGGCGAGCAGTACTTC
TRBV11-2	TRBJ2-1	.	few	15	CASSLEGAQYNEQFF	TGTGCCAGCAGCTTAGAGGGGGCGCAGTACAATGAGCAGTTCTTC
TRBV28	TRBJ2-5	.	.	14	CARLEKVVRETQYF	TGTGCCAGGCTAGAAAAAGTCGTGAGGGAGACCCAGTACTTC
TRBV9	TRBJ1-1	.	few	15	CASSPRLIMNTEAFF	TGTGCCAGCAGCCCCCGACTCATCATGAACACTGAAGCTTTCTTT
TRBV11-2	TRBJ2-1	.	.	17	CASSSIPKRGGYNEQFF	TGTGCCAGCAGCTCCATCCCCAAGCGAGGCGGTTACAATGAGCAGTTCTTC
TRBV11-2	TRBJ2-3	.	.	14	CASSLNRGTDTQYF	TGTGCCAGCAGCTTAAACAGGGGCACAGATACGCAGTATTTT
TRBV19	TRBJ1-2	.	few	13	CASSWSRGGGYTF	TGTGCCAGTAGTTGGAGCCGAGGGGGTGGCTACACCTTC
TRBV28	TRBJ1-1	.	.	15	CASSLKQVGNTEAFF	TGTGCCAGCAGTTTAAAGCAGGTGGGGAACACTGAAGCTTTCTTT
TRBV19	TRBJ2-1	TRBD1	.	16	CASSLRNRGVAGEQFF	TGTGCCAGTAGTTTAAGAAACAGGGGTGTTGCGGGTGAGCAGTTCTTC
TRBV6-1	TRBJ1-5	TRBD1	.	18	CASSEPWTGGIVYQPQHF	TGTGCCAGCAGTGAACCCTGGACAGGGGGTATAGTGTATCAGCCCCAGCATTTT
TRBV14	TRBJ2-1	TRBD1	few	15	CASSPWTGVGGEQFF	TGTGCCAGCAGCCCCTGGACAGGGGTTGGGGGTGAGCAGTTCTTC
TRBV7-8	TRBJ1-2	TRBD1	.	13	CASSSRDRRDYTF	TGTGCCAGCAGCTCCCGGGACAGGAGGGACTACACCTTC
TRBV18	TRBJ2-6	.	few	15	CASSPQETGANVLTF	TGTGCCAGCTCACCACAGGAGACTGGGGCCAACGTCCTGACTTTC
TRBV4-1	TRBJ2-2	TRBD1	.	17	CASSQGQGPRGTGELFF	TGCGCCAGCAGCCAAGGACAGGGACCACGGGGCACCGGGGAGCTGTTTTTT
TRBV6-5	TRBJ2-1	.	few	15	CASSYDSSSYNEQFF	TGTGCCAGCAGTTACGACAGTAGCTCCTACAATGAGCAGTTCTTC
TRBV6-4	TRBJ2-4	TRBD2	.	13	CASSVGLGDIQYF	TGTGCCAGCAGTGTCGGACTAGGGGACATTCAGTACTTC
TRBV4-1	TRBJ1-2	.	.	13	CASSLSGNYGYTF	TGCGCCAGCAGTCTATCAGGGAACTATGGCTACACCTTC
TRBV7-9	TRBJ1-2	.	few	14	CASSPEAGYYGYTF	TGTGCCAGCAGCCCAGAGGCGGGATACTATGGCTACACCTTC
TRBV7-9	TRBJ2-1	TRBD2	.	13	CASSRLGGNEQFF	TGTGCCAGCAGCCGACTCGGGGGGAATGAGCAGTTCTTC
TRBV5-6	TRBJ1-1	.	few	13	CASSHRPNTEAFF	TGTGCCAGCAGCCACAGACCGAACACTGAAGCTTTCTTT
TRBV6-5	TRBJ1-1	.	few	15	CASFEEGRSDTEAFF	TGTGCCAGCTTCGAGGAGGGGCGGTCGGACACTGAAGCTTTCTTT
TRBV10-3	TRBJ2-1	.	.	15	CAISNYSSSYNEQFF	TGTGCCATCAGCAACTACTCCAGCTCCTACAATGAGCAGTTCTTC
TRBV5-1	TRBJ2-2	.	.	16	CASSLVTGANTGELFF	TGCGCCAGCAGCTTGGTTACCGGGGCGAACACCGGGGAGCTGTTTTTT
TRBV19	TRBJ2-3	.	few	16	CASSVLDGPGVDTQYF	TGTGCCAGTAGTGTCCTGGACGGACCGGGGGTAGATACGCAGTATTTT
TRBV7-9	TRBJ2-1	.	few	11	CASSPSYEQFF	TGTGCCAGCAGTCCAAGCTATGAGCAGTTCTTC
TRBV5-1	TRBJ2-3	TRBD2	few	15	CASSLVGTSGSPQYF	TGCGCCAGCAGCTTGGTCGGGACTAGCGGGAGTCCGCAGTATTTT
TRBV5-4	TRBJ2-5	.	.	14	CASSLVATQETQYF	TGTGCCAGCAGCTTGGTAGCGACCCAAGAGACCCAGTACTTC
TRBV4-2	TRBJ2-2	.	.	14	CASSQDIDTGELFF	TGTGCCAGCAGCCAAGATATAGACACCGGGGAGCTGTTTTTT
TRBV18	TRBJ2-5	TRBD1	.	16	CASSPSGQERQETQYF	TGTGCCAGCTCACCATCCGGACAGGAGAGACAAGAGACCCAGTACTTC
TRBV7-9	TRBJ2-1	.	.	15	CASSLRGSDFNEQFF	TGTGCCAGCAGCTTAAGGGGGTCGGACTTCAATGAGCAGTTCTTC
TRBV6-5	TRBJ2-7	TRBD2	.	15	CASSPRLAGGYEQYF	TGTGCCAGCAGTCCACGACTAGCGGGGGGATACGAGCAGTACTTC
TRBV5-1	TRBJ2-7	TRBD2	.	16	CASSPAVLAGVHEQYF	TGCGCCAGCAGCCCTGCTGTACTAGCGGGAGTACACGAGCAGTACTTC
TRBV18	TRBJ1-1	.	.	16	CASSPQEGSGNTEAFF	TGTGCCAGCTCACCACAAGAGGGTAGCGGGAACACTGAAGCTTTCTTT
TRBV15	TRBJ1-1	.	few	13	CASAGAGDIEAFF	TGTGCCTCAGCCGGGGCGGGGGATATTGAAGCTTTCTTT
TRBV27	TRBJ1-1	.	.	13	CASSLTANTEAFF	TGTGCCAGCAGTCTGACAGCGAACACTGAAGCTTTCTTT
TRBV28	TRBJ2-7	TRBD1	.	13	CASSLDRAYEQYF	TGTGCCAGCAGTTTAGACAGGGCCTACGAGCAGTACTTC
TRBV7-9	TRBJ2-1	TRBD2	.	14	CASSPVWGRDEQFF	TGTGCCAGCAGCCCCGTATGGGGGAGGGATGAGCAGTTCTTC